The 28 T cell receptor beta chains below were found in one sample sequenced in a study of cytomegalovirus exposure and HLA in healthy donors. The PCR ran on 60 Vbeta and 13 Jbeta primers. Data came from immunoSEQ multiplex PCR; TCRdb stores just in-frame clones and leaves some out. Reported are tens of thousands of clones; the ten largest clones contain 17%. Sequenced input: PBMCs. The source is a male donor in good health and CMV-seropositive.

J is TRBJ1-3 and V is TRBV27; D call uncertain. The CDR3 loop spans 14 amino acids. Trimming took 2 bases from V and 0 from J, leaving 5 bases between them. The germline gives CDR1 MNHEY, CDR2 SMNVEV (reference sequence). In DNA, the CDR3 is TGTGCCAGCAGTTTAGGGCTCTCTGGAAACACCATATATTTT. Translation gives CASSLGLSGNTIYF.

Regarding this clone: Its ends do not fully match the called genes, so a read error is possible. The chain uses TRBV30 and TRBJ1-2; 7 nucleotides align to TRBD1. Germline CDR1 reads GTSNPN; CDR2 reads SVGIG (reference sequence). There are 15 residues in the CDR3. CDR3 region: CAGSGTQGELVGYTF. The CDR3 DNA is TGTGCCGGGAGTGGAACGCAGGGGGAACTCGTTGGCTACACCTTC.

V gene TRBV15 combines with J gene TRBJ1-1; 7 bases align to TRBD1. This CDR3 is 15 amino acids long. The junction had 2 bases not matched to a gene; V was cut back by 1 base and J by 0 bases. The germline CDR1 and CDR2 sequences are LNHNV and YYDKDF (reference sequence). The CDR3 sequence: CATSRGQGLNTEAFF. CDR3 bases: TGTGCCACCAGCAGAGGACAGGGCCTGAACACTGAAGCTTTCTTT.

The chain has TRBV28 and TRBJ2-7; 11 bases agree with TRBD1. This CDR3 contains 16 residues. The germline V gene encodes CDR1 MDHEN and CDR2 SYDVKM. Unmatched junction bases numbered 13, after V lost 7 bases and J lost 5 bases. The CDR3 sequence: CASMPAEDRGRHEQYF. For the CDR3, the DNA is TGTGCCAGCATGCCCGCCGAGGACAGGGGGCGCCACGAGCAGTACTTC.

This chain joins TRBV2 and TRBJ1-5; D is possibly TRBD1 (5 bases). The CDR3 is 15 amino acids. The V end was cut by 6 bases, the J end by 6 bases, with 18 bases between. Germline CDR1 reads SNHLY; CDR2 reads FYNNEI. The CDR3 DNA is TGTGCCAGCAGGTCGCCCGGGGCCGGGGGTCAGCCCCAGCATTTT. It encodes CASRSPGAGGQPQHF.

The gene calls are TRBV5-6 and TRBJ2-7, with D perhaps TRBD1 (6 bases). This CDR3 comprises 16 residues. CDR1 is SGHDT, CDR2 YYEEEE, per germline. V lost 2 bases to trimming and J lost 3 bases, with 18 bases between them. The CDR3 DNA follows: TGTGCCAGCAGCTTAACAGGGACATGGAATTACTACGAGCAGTACTTC. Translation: CASSLTGTWNYYEQYF.

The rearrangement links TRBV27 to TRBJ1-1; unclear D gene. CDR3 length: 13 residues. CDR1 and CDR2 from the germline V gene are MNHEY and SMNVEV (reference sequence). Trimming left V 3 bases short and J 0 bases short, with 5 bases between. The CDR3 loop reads CASSFNLNTEAFF. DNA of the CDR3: TGTGCCAGCAGTTTTAATCTGAACACTGAAGCTTTCTTT.

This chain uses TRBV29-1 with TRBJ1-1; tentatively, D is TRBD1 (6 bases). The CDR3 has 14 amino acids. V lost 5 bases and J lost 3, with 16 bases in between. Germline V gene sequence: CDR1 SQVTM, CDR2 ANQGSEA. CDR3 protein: CSVQDSGRDTEAFF. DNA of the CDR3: TGCAGCGTTCAGGACAGTGGTAGGGACACTGAAGCTTTCTTT.

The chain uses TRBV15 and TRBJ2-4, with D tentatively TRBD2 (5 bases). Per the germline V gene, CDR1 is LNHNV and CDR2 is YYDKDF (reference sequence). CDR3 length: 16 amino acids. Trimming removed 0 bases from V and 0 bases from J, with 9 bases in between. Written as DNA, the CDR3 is TGTGCCACCAGCAGAGATAATGGGAGAGCCAAAAACATTCAGTACTTC. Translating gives CATSRDNGRAKNIQYF.

This CDR3 is CASSSGTGNLNTGELFF. The CDR3 DNA sequence: TGTGCCAGCAGTTCAGGGACAGGGAACCTGAACACCGGGGAGCTGTTTTTT. The chain links TRBV28 to TRBJ2-2; TRBD1 aligns across 9 bases. The CDR3 totals 17 residues. CDR1 and CDR2 (germline): MDHEN, SYDVKM. Losses at the gene ends were 4 bases for V and 1 base for J; bases not matched to a gene: 7.

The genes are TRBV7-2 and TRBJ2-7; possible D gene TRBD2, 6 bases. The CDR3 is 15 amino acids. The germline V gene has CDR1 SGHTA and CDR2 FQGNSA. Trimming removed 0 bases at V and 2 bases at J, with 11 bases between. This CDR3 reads CASSLAIGTAYEQYF. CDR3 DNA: TGTGCCAGCAGCTTAGCGATAGGGACTGCCTACGAGCAGTACTTC. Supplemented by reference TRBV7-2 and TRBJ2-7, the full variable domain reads GAGVSQSPSNKVTEKGKDVELRCDPISGHTALYWYRQSLGQGLEFLIYFQGNSAPDKSGLPSDRFSAERTGGSVSTLTIQRTQQEDSAVYLCASSLAIGTAYEQYFGPGTRLTVT.

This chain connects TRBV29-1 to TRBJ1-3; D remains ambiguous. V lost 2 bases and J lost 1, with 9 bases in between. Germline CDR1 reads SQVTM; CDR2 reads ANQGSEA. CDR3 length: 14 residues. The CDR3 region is CSVESSLSGNTIYF. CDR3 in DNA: TGCAGCGTTGAAAGTAGCTTATCTGGAAACACCATATATTTT.

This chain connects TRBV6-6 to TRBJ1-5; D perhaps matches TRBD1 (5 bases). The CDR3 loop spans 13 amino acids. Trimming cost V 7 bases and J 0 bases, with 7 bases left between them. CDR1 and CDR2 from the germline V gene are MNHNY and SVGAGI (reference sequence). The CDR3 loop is CASKRGSNQPQHF. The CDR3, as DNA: TGTGCCAGCAAAAGGGGTAGCAATCAGCCCCAGCATTTT.

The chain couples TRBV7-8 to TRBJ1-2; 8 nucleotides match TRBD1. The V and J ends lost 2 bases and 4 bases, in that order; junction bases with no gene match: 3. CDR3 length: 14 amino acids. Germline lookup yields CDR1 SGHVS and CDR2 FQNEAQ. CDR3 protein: CASSLLQGGYGYTF. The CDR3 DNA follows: TGTGCCAGCAGCTTACTACAGGGGGGCTATGGCTACACCTTC.

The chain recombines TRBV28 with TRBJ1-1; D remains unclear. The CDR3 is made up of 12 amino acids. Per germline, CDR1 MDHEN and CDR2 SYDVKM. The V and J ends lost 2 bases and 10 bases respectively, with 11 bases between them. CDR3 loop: CASSLKGESAFF. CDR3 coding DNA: TGTGCCAGCAGTTTAAAGGGAGAGTCAGCTTTCTTT.

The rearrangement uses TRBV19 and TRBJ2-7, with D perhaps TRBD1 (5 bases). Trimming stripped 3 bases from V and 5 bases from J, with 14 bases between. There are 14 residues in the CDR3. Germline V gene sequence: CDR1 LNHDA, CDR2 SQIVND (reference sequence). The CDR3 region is CASSIKVRAHEQYF. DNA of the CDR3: TGTGCCAGTAGTATTAAGGTCAGGGCCCACGAGCAGTACTTC.

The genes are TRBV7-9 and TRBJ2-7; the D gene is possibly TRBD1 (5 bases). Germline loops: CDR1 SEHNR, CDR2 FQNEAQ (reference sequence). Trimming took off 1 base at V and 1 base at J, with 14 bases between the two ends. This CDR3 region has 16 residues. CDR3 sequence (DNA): TGTGCCAGCAGCTTAGAGGCTTCGGACAAGTCCTACGAGCAGTACTTC. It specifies CASSLEASDKSYEQYF.

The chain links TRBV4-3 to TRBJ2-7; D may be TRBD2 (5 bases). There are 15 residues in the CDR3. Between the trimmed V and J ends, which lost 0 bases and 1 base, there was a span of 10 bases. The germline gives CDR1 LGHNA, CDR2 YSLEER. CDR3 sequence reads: CASSQEVEGSYEQYF. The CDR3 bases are TGCGCCAGCAGCCAAGAAGTAGAGGGTTCCTACGAGCAGTACTTC.

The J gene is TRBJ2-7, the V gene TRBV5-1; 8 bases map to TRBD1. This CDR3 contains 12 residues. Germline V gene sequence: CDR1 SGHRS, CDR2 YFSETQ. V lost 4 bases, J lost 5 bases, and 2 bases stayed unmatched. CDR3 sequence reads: CASSLTGDEQYF. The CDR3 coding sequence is TGCGCCAGCAGCCTGACAGGGGACGAGCAGTACTTC.

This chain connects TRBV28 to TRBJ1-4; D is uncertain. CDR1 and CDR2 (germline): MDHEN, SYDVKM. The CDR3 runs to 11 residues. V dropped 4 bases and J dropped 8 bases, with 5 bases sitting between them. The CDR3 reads CASSYEEKLFF. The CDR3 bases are TGTGCCAGCAGTTATGAGGAAAAACTGTTTTTT.

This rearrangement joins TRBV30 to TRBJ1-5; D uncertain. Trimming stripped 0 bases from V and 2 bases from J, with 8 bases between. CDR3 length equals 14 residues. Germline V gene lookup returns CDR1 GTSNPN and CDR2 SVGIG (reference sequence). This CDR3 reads CAWSVSGGNQPQHF. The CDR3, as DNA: TGTGCCTGGAGTGTATCCGGAGGCAATCAGCCCCAGCATTTT.

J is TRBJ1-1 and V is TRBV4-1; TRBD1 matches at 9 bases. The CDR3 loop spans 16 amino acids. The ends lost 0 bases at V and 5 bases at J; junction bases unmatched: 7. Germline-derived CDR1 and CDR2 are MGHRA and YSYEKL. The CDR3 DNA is TGCGCCAGCAGCCAAGATCGACAGGGGGTTGGGACTGAAGCTTTCTTT. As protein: CASSQDRQGVGTEAFF.

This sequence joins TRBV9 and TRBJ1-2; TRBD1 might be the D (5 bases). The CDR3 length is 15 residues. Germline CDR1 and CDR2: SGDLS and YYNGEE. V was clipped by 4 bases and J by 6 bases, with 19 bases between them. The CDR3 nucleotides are TGTGCCAGCAGCCCAGGTACTAATATGGGGCATGGCTACACCTTC. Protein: CASSPGTNMGHGYTF.

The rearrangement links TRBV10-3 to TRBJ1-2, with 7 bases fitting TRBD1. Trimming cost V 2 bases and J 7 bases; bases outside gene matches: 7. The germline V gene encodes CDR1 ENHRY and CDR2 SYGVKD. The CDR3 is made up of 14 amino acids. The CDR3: CAISEQQGTVGYTF. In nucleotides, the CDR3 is TGTGCCATCAGTGAGCAACAGGGGACAGTTGGCTACACCTTC.

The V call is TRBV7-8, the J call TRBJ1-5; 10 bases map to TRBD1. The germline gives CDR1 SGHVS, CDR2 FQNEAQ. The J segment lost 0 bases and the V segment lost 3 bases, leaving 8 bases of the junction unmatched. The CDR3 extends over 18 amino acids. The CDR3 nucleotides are TGTGCCAGCAGCTTCCGGGGACAGGGGTGGAATAGCAATCAGCCCCAGCATTTT. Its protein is CASSFRGQGWNSNQPQHF.

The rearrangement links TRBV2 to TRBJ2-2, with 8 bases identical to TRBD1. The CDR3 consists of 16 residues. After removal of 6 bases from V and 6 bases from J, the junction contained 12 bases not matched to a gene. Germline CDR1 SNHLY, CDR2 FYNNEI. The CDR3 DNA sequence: TGTGCCAGCAGGCGGCGAGGCGCAGGGGGCTCCGGGGAGCTGTTTTTT. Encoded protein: CASRRRGAGGSGELFF.

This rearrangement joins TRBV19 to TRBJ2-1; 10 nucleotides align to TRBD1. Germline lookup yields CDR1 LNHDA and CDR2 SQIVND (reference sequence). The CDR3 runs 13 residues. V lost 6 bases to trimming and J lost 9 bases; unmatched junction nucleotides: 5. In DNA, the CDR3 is TGTGCCAGTAGGGGACAGGGGAACGGTGAGCAGTTCTTC. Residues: CASRGQGNGEQFF. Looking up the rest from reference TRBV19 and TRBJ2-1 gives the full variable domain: DGGITQSPKYLFRKEGQNVTLSCEQNLNHDAMYWYRQDPGQGLRLIYYSQIVNDFQKGDIAEGYSVSREKKESFPLTVTSAQKNPTAFYLCASRGQGNGEQFFGPGTRLTVL.

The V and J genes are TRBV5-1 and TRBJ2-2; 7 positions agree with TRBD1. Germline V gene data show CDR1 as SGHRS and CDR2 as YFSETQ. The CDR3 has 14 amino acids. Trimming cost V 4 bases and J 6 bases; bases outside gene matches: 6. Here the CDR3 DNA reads TGCGCCAGCAGCCCCACAGGGGTCGCCGGGGAGCTGTTTTTT. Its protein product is CASSPTGVAGELFF.